This TCR beta chain was recorded in a study of blood T cell repertoires in COVID-19. About the study: The United States, Italy and Spain supplied acute and convalescent COVID-19 samples. From T cells, B-cell-depleted T cells, or PBMCs came the material, which was cDNA or gDNA.

Original analysis: Estimation of nucleated cell counts was performed using reference gene primer amplification. The assay was immunoSEQ multiplex PCR, and TCRdb's table has in-frame clones only and misses some. Clone size and V and J calls were adopted from that table, with D and trimming inferred from the DNA. The sample lists around 95,000 clones; around nine tenths were seen once. This TCR derives from a man aged 45-65 years with acute or convalescent COVID-19. The sample was peripheral blood.

CDR3 in amino acids: CASSGGPPPLHF. The CDR3 DNA is TGTGCCAGTAGTGGCGGGCCTCCACCCCTCCACTTT. The chain uses TRBV19 and TRBJ1-6; D gene uncertain. CDR1 is LNHDA, CDR2 SQIVND, per germline (reference sequence). Trimming removed 5 bases at V and 11 bases at J, with 10 bases between. The CDR3 extends over 12 amino acids.